This T cell receptor beta chain was identified during a study of T cell responses to AZD1222 COVID-19 vaccine (dated by TCRdb to about 2021). For context, the study as a whole: AZD1222 recipients with second doses at about 4 weeks or about 12 weeks were pooled, because spike-specific TCR depth and breadth did not differ between schedules. A total of 230 to 250 trial participants underwent TCR sequencing, of whom 200 to 220 had received two doses of AZD1222 and around 26 had received two doses of the MenACWY control vaccine. Trial participants were enrolled by age into 18-55, 56-69 and 70-plus year subgroups, with around 140, 26 and 57 TCR-sequenced participants respectively. What the work shows at the level of the full study, not this receptor alone: Most participants were white British and females outnumbered males, and the authors suggested that clonal diversity may have been underestimated. Nearly half of unique spike-specific TCRs reportedly recognized epitopes outside regions mutated in the B.1.351 and B.1.1.7 variants. Conclusions about previously exposed vaccinees are limited because only five to seven AZD1222 recipients were SARS-CoV-2 seropositive at baseline. No day 14 peak-response samples were available, so repertoires were characterized only after the peak T cell response. After two AZD1222 doses, both the breadth and the depth of spike-specific TCRs were significantly higher than at day 0 and than in MenACWY recipients. In the small 56-69-year group, the increase in depth fell short of significance, most likely because of low power. CD4 TCRs associated with the vaccine covered the entire spike protein, and the dominant responses were in regions 160-218 and 743-854.

The CDR3 measures 14 amino acids from cysteine to phenylalanine. Only CDR3 DNA remains: 42 bases, in frame from the first base. The germline V gene provides CDR1 SGHRS and CDR2 YFSETQ. Trimming removed 6 bases from V and 3 bases from J, leaving 15 bases between the germline ends. The sample's time point label, decoded: baseline before first vaccination. Vaccinee samples were obtained from the UK trials COV001 and COV002, which included a single-blind randomized controlled phase 2/3 trial of AZD1222 (ChAdOx1 nCoV-19) in healthy adults. Trial participant PBMC samples were collected at day 0 and day 28 after the second dose for TCRbeta chain sequencing. A remark on this clone: Its antigen is currently not known. No base quality values were provided; no much bigger clone lies one nucleotide off.

The CDR3 regions of human TCRbeta chains were analyzed by immunosequencing. Under the source paper's analysis protocol: Repertoire TCRs were checked for matches against a reference library of SARS-CoV-2-specific TCRs that had been generated using the MIRA antigen-specificity platform. Breadth meant the fraction of unique TCRs that were SARS-CoV-2-associated, whereas depth meant the fraction of total T cells that were SARS-CoV-2-associated. Using the MIRA data, every spike-specific TCR was mapped to the spike region that the TCR reacted to and assigned to either a CD4 or a CD8 class. Log10-transformed breadth and depth values were compared by one-way ANOVA with Sidak's multiple comparisons tests. TCRdb retrieved this table from immuneACCESS and kept in-frame rearrangements only. Not all clones are present; in checked studies, unresolved V genes account for under half, and no reason is known for the remainder. V and J calls and clone size follow that table, whereas D and trimming were derived from the DNA. This sample is represented by 100,000 to 150,000 clones; just over 90% of them were singletons. The biggest ten clones account for less than 8.5% of the sample.

The receptor was isolated from an adult in good health. Material: peripheral blood, obtained on day 0 of AZD1222 vaccination. The V and J genes are TRBV5-1 and TRBJ1-1; no D gene is confidently identified. This receptor has the CDR3 CASNIRPGYTEAFF. The DNA sequence reads TGCGCCAGCAACATACGACCGGGGTACACTGAAGCTTTCTTT.